This T cell receptor beta chain was identified in a study of blood T cell repertoires in COVID-19. TCRdb's copy holds only in-frame clones and misses some; the assay was immunoSEQ multiplex PCR. The repertoire consists of 50,000 to 75,000 clones, with around 79% occurring once and the leading ten covering roughly 18%. The clonotype originates from a woman between 50 and 59 years old with active or convalescent COVID-19. Specimen: peripheral blood.

CDR3: CASSLVTVLNTEAFF. In nucleotides, the CDR3 is TGTGCCAGCAGCTTAGTTACAGTACTGAACACTGAAGCTTTCTTT. This chain connects TRBV7-2 to TRBJ1-1; the D is unclear. CDR1 is SGHTA, CDR2 FQGNSA, per germline. V dropped 1 base and J dropped 0 bases, with 9 bases sitting between them. The CDR3 consists of 15 residues.